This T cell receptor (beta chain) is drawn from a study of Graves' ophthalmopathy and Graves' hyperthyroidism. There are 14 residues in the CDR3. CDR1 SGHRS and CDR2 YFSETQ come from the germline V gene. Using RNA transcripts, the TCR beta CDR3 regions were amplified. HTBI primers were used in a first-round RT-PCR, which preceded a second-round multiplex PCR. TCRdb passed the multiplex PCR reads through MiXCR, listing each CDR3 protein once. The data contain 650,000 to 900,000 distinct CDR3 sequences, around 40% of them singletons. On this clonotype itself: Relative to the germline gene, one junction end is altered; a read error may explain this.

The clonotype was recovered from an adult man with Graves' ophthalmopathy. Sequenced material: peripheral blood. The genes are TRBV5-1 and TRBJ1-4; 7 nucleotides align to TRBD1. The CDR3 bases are TGCGCCAGCAGCCTCCGGGACAGAAATGAAAAACCGTTTTTT. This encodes CASSLRDRNEKPFF.